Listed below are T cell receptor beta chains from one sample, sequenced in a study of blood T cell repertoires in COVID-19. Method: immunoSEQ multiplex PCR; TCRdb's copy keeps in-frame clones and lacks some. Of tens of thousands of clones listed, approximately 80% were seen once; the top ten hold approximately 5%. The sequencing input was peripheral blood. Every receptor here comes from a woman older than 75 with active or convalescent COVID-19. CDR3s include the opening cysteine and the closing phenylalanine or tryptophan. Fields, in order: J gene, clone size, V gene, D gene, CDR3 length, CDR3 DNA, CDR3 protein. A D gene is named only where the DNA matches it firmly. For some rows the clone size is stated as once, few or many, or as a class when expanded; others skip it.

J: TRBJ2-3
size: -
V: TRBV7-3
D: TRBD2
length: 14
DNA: TGTGCCAGCAGCTCGGGACTAATGACAGATACGCAGTATTTT
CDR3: CASSSGLMTDTQYF

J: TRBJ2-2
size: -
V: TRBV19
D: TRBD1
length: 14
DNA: TGTGCCAGTAGTACCCAGGGGGCGGCCGGGGAGCTGTTTTTT
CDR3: CASSTQGAAGELFF

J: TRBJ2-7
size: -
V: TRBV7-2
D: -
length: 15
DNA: TGTGCCAGCAGCGTCAGGACAGTCTTAACCTACGAGCAGTACTTC
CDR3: CASSVRTVLTYEQYF

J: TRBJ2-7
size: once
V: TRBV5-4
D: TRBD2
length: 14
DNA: TGTGCCAGCAGCTTGGAACTAGCGGCCTACGAGCAGTACTTC
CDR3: CASSLELAAYEQYF

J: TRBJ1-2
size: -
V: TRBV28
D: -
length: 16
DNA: TGTGCCAGCAGTTCCCCCTCGGCAGGGGCTTTCTATGGCTACACCTTC
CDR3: CASSSPSAGAFYGYTF

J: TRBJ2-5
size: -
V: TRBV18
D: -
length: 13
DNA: TGTGCCAGCTCCGTGGGGGGCCAAGAGACCCAGTACTTC
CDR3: CASSVGGQETQYF

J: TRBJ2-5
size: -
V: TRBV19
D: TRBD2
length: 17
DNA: TGTGCCAGTAGTTTCTCTCAGGGACTAGCGGGACGGGAGACCCAGTACTTC
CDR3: CASSFSQGLAGRETQYF

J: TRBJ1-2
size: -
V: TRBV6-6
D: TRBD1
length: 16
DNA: TGTGCCAGCAGTTACCCAAGGGGGCTGATTAACTATGGCTACACCTTC
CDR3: CASSYPRGLINYGYTF

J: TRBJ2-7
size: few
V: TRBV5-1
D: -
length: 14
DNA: TGCGCCAGCAGCTCCGCCCTTAGAATTGACGAGCAGTACTTC
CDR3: CASSSALRIDEQYF

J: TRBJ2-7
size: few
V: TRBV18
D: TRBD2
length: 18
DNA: TGTGCCAGCTCACCACCGCAGGCTGTAGCGGGGAGCTCCTACGAGCAGTACTTC
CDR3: CASSPPQAVAGSSYEQYF

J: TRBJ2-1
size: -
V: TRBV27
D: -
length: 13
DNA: TGTGCCAGCAGGTATAGCTCCTACAATGAGCAGTTCTTC
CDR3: CASRYSSYNEQFF

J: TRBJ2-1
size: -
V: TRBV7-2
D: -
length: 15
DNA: TGTGCCAGCAGCTCGTTCGGGACAAATTACAATGAGCAGTTCTTC
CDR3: CASSSFGTNYNEQFF

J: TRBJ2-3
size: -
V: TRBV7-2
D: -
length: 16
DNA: TGTGCCAGCAGCTTAGGTGGGGGGGCTCCCACAGATACGCAGTATTTT
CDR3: CASSLGGGAPTDTQYF

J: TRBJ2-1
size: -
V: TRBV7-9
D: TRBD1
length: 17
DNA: TGTGCCAGCAGCAGGCCTCCCGGACAGGGGAAACACAATGAGCAGTTCTTC
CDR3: CASSRPPGQGKHNEQFF

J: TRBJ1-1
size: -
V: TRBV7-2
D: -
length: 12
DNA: TGTGCCAGCAGCTTCACGGACACTGAAGCTTTCTTT
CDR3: CASSFTDTEAFF

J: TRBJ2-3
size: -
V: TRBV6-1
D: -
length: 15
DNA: TGTGCCAGCAGTGAAACAGGGTGGTTCACAGATACGCAGTATTTT
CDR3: CASSETGWFTDTQYF

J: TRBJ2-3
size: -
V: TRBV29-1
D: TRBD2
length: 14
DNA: TGCAGCGTTGTTCTAGCGGGGGCCCCAGATACGCAGTATTTT
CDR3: CSVVLAGAPDTQYF

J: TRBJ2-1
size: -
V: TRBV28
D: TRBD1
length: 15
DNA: TGTGCCAGCAGTATACAGGGGCAAGCCTACAATGAGCAGTTCTTC
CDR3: CASSIQGQAYNEQFF

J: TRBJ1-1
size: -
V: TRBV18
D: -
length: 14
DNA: TGTGCCAGCTCCCGTGGAGGAGGGGACACTGAAGCTTTCTTT
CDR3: CASSRGGGDTEAFF

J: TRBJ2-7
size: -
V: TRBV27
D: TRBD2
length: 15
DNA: TGTGCCAGCAGTTCTCCCGGACTAGCGGCCTACGAGCAGTACTTC
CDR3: CASSSPGLAAYEQYF

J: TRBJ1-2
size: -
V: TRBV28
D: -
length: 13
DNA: TGTGCCAGCAGCGCAAGCGGGGGGTATGGCTACACCTTC
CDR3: CASSASGGYGYTF

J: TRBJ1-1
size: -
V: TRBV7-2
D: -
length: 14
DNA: TGTGCCAGCAGCTTAACCGTGGGGGCGACTGAAGCTTTCTTT
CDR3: CASSLTVGATEAFF

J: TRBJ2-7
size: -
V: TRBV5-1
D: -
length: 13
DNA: TGCGCCAGCAGCTTCGTCGTCGGCTACGAGCAGTACTTC
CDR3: CASSFVVGYEQYF

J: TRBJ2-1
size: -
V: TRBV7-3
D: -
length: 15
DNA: TGTGCCAGCAGCCCACCAGGTGAGCGGCAGAATGAGCAGTTCTTC
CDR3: CASSPPGERQNEQFF

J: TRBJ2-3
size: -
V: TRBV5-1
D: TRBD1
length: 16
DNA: TGCGCCAGCAGCGCCGGACAGGGGATTAGCACAGATACGCAGTATTTT
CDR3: CASSAGQGISTDTQYF

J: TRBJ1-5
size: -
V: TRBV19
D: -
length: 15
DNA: TGTGCCAGTAAGGAGACAGGAGATAGCAATCAGCCCCAGCATTTT
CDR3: CASKETGDSNQPQHF

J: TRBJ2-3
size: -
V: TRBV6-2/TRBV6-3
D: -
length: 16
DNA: TGTGCCAGCAGTTACGTCCCAGGGGGGTACGCAGATACGCAGTATTTT
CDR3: CASSYVPGGYADTQYF

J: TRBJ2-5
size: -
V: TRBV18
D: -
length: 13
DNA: TGTGCCAGCTCACCTCAGGGAACAGAGACCCAGTACTTC
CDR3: CASSPQGTETQYF

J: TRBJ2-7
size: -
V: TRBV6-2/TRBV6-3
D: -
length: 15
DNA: TGTGCCAGCAGTTACTCTGAGGTGCAGCCCTACGAGCAGTACTTC
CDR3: CASSYSEVQPYEQYF

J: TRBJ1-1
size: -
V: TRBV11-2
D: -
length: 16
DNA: TGTGCCAGCAGCCCAAGCGGGGGGCGGATGTACAATGAAGCTTTCTTT
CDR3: CASSPSGGRMYNEAFF

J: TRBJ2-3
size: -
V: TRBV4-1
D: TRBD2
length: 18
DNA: TGCGCCAGCAGCCAGTGGACTAGCGGGGGGCAGGACACAGATACGCAGTATTTT
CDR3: CASSQWTSGGQDTDTQYF

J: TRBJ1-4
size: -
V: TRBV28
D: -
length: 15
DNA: TGTGCCAGCAGTTTAGAAGGGGCAACTAATGAAAAACTGTTTTTT
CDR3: CASSLEGATNEKLFF

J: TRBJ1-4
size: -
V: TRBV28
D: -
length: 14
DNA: TGTGCCAGCACCCTATTGGGGGCGAATGAAAAACTGTTTTTT
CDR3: CASTLLGANEKLFF

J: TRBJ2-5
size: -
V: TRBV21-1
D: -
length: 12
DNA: TGTGCCAGCACCGGGAGTCAAGAGACCCAGTACTTC
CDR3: CASTGSQETQYF

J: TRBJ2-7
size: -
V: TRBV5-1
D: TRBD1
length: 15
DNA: TGCGCCAGCAGCTTGGAAGGGGGCATGCTATACGAGCAGTACTTC
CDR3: CASSLEGGMLYEQYF

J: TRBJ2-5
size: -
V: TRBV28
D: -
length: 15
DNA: TGTGCCAGCAGTCGGGGGACGGAGCTCCAAGAGACCCAGTACTTC
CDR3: CASSRGTELQETQYF

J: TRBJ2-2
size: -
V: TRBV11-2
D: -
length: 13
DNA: TGTGCCAGCAGCTTCGGTCGAACCGGGGAGCTGTTTTTT
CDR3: CASSFGRTGELFF

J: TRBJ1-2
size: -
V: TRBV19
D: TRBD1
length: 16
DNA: TGTGCCAGTAGTATTGACGCGGGACAGACTAACTATGGCTACACCTTC
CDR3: CASSIDAGQTNYGYTF

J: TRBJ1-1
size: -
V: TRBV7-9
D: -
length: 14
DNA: TGTGCCAGCAGCTTTGGCGGGTATAACACTGAAGCTTTCTTT
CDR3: CASSFGGYNTEAFF

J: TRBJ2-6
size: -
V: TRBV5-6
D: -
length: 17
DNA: TGTGCCAGCAGCTTGTGGGGCGTGCCATCGGGCACCAACGTCCTGACTTTC
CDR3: CASSLWGVPSGTNVLTF

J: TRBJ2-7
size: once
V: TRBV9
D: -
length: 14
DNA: TGTGCCAGCAGCCCCCAAGTGGGCCAGTACGAGCAGTACTTC
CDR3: CASSPQVGQYEQYF

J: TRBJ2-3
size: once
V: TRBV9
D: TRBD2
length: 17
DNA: TGTGCCAGCAGCGTAGATACTAGCGGGGGGGCTCGGGATACGCAGTATTTT
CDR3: CASSVDTSGGARDTQYF

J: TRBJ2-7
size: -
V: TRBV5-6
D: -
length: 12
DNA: TGTGCCAGCAGCTTGACTAACTACGAGCAGTACTTC
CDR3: CASSLTNYEQYF

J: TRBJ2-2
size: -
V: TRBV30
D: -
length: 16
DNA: TGTGCCTGGAGCTCATCGAGGCCTACGAGTCGCGGGGAGCTGTTTTTT
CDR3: CAWSSSRPTSRGELFF

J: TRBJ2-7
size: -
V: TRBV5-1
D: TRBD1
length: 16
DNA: TGCGCCAGCAGCTTAATGGGACAGGGTAGCTCCTACGAGCAGTACTTC
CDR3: CASSLMGQGSSYEQYF

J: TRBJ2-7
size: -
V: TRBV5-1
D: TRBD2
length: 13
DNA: TGCGCCAGCAGCCCGGCGGGGGGCTACGAGCAGTACTTC
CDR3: CASSPAGGYEQYF

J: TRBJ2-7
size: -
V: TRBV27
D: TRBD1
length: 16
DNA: TGTGCCAGCACCTTAAGGGGGACAGCTCCAACCTACGAGCAGTACTTC
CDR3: CASTLRGTAPTYEQYF

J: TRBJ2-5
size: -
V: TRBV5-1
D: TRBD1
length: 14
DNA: TGCGCCAGCAGCCAACAGGGGGTTCAAGAGACCCAGTACTTC
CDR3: CASSQQGVQETQYF

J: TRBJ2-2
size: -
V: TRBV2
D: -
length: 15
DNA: TGTGCCAGCAGTGTCCAAGGGGGGGACACCGGGGAGCTGTTTTTT
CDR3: CASSVQGGDTGELFF

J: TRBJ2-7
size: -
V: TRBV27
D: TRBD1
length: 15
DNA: TGTGCCAGCAGTACACTATCAGGGGGAACATACGAGCAGTACTTC
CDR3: CASSTLSGGTYEQYF

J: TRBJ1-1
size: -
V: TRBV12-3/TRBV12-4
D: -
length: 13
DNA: TGTGCCAGCAGGTTCCAGGGTCACGCTGAAGCTTTCTTT
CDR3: CASRFQGHAEAFF

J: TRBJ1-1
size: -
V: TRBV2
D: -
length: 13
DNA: TGTGCCAGCAGTGAAGCTGGGGCAGGGGAAGCTTTCTTT
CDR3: CASSEAGAGEAFF

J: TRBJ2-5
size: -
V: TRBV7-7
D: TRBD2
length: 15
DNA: TGTGCTAGCAGCCCGCAACTAGTCGGGAGGGGGACCCAGTACTTC
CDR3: CASSPQLVGRGTQYF

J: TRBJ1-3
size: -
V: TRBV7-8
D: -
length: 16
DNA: TGTGCCAGCAGCGCCGAGGGGGGGTTTTATGGAAACACCATATATTTT
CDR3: CASSAEGGFYGNTIYF

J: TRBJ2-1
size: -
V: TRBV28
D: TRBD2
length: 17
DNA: TGTGCCAGCAGTCGCTCGGGACTAACCAGCTCCTACAATGAGCAGTTCTTC
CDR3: CASSRSGLTSSYNEQFF